Each of the 10 T cell receptor beta chains below was sequenced from the same sample in a study of PD-1 blockade in classical Hodgkin lymphoma. Stated time point: newly diagnosed, previously untreated cHL patient sample. Magnetic negative selection of thawed PBMCs was the method by which CD4+ T cells were purified. Repertoires were generated with immunoSEQ multiplex PCR, while TCRdb's copy carries only in-frame clones and drops some. The table has around 30,000 clones, about 89% seen once. Input material: CD4+ T cells from blood. The receptors here all came from a human donor with classical Hodgkin lymphoma.

CDR3 in amino acids: CASSSSQILYGYTF. In DNA form, the CDR3 reads TGTGCCAGCAGTTCGTCGCAGATCCTCTATGGCTACACCTTC. This chain links TRBV28 with TRBJ1-2; no reliable D call. Germline CDR1 reads MDHEN; CDR2 reads SYDVKM. The CDR3 contains 14 residues. Trimming removed 4 bases from V and 4 bases from J, with 13 bases in between.

This clone has only one observation. DNA of the CDR3: TGCGCCAGCAGTGTCGGGACAGGAAGGGGCTACACCTTC. Encoded protein: CASSVGTGRGYTF. The V and J genes are TRBV10-2 and TRBJ1-2; 8 positions agree with TRBD1. The CDR3 totals 13 residues. V gave up 4 bases and J gave up 8 bases; unmatched junction bases: 6. Germline CDR1 WSHSY, CDR2 SAAADI.

The rearrangement links TRBV4-2 to TRBJ2-2; 9 positions match TRBD2. Germline values: CDR1 LGHNA, CDR2 YNFKEQ. This CDR3 is 16 amino acids long. V gave up 2 bases and J gave up 2 bases; unmatched junction bases: 3. The CDR3 sequence is CASSQRTSANTGELFF. The CDR3 region has the DNA TGTGCCAGCAGCCAAAGGACTAGCGCCAACACCGGGGAGCTGTTTTTT.

The chain is built from TRBV9 and TRBJ2-3; 9 positions agree with TRBD2. After removal of 0 bases from V and 6 bases from J, the junction contained 8 bases not matched to a gene. Germline assignment: CDR1 SGDLS and CDR2 YYNGEE. The CDR3 is made up of 16 amino acids. The CDR3 region is CASSVGLAGRGDTQYF. The CDR3 nucleotides are TGTGCCAGCAGCGTAGGGCTAGCGGGGCGAGGGGATACGCAGTATTTT.

The V call is TRBV9, the J call TRBJ1-2; a weak D match, TRBD1 (6 bases). The V end lost 3 bases, the J end lost 4 bases, and 19 bases lay between the germline ends. Per germline, CDR1 SGDLS and CDR2 YYNGEE. This CDR3 spans 16 amino acids. CDR3 nucleotides: TGTGCCAGCAGCGCGACAGGTTCCACCCGGTCCTATGGCTACACCTTC. This codes for CASSATGSTRSYGYTF.

The rearrangement links TRBV5-1 to TRBJ2-2; D is perhaps TRBD2 (5 bases). CDR3 length equals 15 residues. The V end lost 2 bases, the J end lost 3 bases, and 11 bases lay between the germline ends. The germline V gene has CDR1 SGHRS and CDR2 YFSETQ. The DNA for the CDR3 is TGCGCCAGCAGCTTCGGGAATCGGGACACCGGGGAGCTGTTTTTT. Residues: CASSFGNRDTGELFF.

The chain uses TRBV18 and TRBJ2-1, with D maybe TRBD1 (5 bases). The V gene's germline CDR1 is KGHSH and CDR2 LQKENI. CDR3 size: 16 residues. The V gene lost 3 bases and the J gene lost 2 bases, with 14 bases spanning the gap. CDR3 residues: CASSPFRAYTYNEQFF. CDR3 nucleotide sequence: TGTGCCAGCTCACCTTTCAGGGCCTATACCTACAATGAGCAGTTCTTC. The whole variable domain, filled in from reference TRBV18 and TRBJ2-1, reads NAGVMQNPRHLVRRRGQEARLRCSPMKGHSHVYWYRQLPEEGLKFMVYLQKENIIDESGMPKERFSAEFPKEGPSILRIQQVVRGDSAAYFCASSPFRAYTYNEQFFGPGTRLTVL.

This sequence joins TRBV28 and TRBJ2-7; D may be TRBD2 (5 bases). V shed 2 bases and J shed 6 bases, with 14 bases lying between them. CDR1 is MDHEN and CDR2 is SYDVKM in the germline V gene. This CDR3 has 14 amino acids. This CDR3 is CASSLRLPLREQYF. For the CDR3, the DNA is TGTGCCAGCAGTTTACGACTACCTCTCCGCGAGCAGTACTTC.

Concerning this clone itself: Mismatch with germline at one junction end may stem from a read error. The chain is built from TRBV30 and TRBJ1-1; possibly TRBD1 for D (6 bases). This CDR3 has 12 residues. Germline V gives CDR1 GTSNPN, CDR2 SVGIG (reference sequence). This CDR3 is CAWSGGGRAALF. The CDR3 DNA reads TGTGCCTGGAGTGGGGGGGGGCGAGCTGCCCTCTTT. The full variable domain, in which reference TRBV30 and TRBJ1-1 provide the parts outside the CDR3, is SQTIHQWPATLVQPVGSPLSLECTVEGTSNPNLYWYRQAAGRGLQLLFYSVGIGQISSEVPQNLSASRPQDRQFILSSKKLLLSDSGFYLCAWSGGGRAALFGQGTRLTVV.

Remarks on this clone: As the CDR3 is not closed by the conserved phenylalanine or tryptophan, this likely results from a read error. Because the CDR3's place on the DNA is in doubt, the DNA is left out and the CDR3 is given as listed by TCRdb. The chain uses TRBV10-3 and TRBJ2-7; the table's D call TRBD1 went unverified against the DNA. The CDR3 spans 9 residues, counting both ends. Germline CDR1 reads ENHRY; CDR2 reads SYGVKD. CDR3 region: CAIRDTPRP.